The present TCR beta chain was sequenced within a study of shared clonotypes between healthy human individuals. The deep-level immunoSEQ assay was used. Here immunoSEQ multiplex PCR was the method, and the copy in TCRdb shows in-frame clones only, minus some. The sample lists about 450,000 clones, 75% to 85% seen once, with roughly 13% in the top ten. CDR1 and CDR2 (germline): SGHTA, FQGNSA. V was shortened by 3 bases and J by 0 bases, with 3 bases between the two germline ends. The CDR3 is made up of 12 amino acids. This clonotype originated in a woman in her forties in good health. Some clones in this sample may be carry-over from other donors' samples. This rearrangement joins TRBV7-2 to TRBJ2-7; D gene uncertain. Sequencing was performed on PBMCs. CDR3: CASSLTSYEQYF. DNA for the CDR3: TGTGCCAGCAGCTTGACCTCCTACGAGCAGTACTTC.